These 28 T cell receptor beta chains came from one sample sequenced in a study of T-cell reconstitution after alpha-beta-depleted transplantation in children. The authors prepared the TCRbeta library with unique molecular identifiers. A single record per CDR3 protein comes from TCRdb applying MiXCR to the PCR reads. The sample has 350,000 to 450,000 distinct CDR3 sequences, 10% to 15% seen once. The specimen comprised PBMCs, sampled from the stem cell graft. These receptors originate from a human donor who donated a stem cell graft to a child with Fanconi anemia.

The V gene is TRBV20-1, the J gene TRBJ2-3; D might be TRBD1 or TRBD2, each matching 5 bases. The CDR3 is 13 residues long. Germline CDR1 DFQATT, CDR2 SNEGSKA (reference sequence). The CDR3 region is CSVLFRGPDTQYF. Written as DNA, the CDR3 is TGCAGCGTACTATTCCGGGGCCCAGATACGCAGTATTTT.

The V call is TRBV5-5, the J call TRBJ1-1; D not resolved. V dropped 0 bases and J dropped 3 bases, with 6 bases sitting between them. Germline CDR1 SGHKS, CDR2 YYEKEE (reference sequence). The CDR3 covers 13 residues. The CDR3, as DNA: TGTGCCAGCAGCTTGGGGTCCTACACTGAAGCTTTCTTT. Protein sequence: CASSLGSYTEAFF. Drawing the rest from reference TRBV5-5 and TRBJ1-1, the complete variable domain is DAGVTQSPTHLIKTRGQQVTLRCSPISGHKSVSWYQQVLGQGPQFIFQYYEKEERGRGNFPDRFSARQFPNYSSELNVNALLLGDSALYLCASSLGSYTEAFFGQGTRLTVV.

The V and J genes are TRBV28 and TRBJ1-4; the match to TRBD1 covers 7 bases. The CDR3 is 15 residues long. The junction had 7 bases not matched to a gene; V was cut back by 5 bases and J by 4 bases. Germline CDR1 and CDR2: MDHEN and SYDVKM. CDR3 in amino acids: CASSQRGGYNEKLFF. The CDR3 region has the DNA TGTGCCAGCAGTCAACGAGGGGGCTATAATGAAAAACTGTTTTTT. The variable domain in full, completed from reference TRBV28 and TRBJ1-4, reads DVKVTQSSRYLVKRTGEKVFLECVQDMDHENMFWYRQDPGLGLRLIYFSYDVKMKEKGDIPEGYSVSREKKERFSLILESASTNQTSMYLCASSQRGGYNEKLFFGSGTQLSVL.

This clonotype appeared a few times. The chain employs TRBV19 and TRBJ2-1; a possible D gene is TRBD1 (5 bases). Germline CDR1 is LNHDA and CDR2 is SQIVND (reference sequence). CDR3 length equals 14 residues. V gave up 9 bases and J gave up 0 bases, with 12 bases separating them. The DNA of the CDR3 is TGTGCCAGCGCACAGGAAAGCTCCTACAATGAGCAGTTCTTC. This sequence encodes CASAQESSYNEQFF. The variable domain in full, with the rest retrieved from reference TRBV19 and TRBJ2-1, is DGGITQSPKYLFRKEGQNVTLSCEQNLNHDAMYWYRQDPGQGLRLIYYSQIVNDFQKGDIAEGYSVSREKKESFPLTVTSAQKNPTAFYLCASAQESSYNEQFFGPGTRLTVL.

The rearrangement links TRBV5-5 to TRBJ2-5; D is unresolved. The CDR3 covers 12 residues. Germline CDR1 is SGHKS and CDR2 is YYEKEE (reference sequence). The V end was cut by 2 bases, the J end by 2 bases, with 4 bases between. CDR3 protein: CASSFRQETQYF. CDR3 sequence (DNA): TGTGCCAGCAGCTTCCGGCAAGAGACCCAGTACTTC.

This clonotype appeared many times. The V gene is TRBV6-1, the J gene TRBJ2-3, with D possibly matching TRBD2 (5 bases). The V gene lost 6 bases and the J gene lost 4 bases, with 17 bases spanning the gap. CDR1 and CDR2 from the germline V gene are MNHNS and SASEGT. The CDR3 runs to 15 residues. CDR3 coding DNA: TGTGCCAGCAGCAAAACTAGTCATTCGGCAGATACGCAGTATTTT. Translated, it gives CASSKTSHSADTQYF.

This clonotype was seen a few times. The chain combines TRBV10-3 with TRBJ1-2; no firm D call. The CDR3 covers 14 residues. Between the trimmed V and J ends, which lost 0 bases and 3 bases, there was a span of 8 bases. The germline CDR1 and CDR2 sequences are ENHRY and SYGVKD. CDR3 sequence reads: CAISESLRDYGYTF. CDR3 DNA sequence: TGTGCCATCAGTGAGTCTCTCCGTGACTATGGCTACACCTTC.

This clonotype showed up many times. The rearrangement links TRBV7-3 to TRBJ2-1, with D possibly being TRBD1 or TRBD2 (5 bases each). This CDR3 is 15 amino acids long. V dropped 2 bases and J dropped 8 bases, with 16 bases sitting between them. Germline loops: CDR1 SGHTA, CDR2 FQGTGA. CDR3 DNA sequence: TGTGCCAGCAGCTTAGCCCCCTCGGGGCTGGATGAGCAGTTCTTC. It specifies CASSLAPSGLDEQFF.

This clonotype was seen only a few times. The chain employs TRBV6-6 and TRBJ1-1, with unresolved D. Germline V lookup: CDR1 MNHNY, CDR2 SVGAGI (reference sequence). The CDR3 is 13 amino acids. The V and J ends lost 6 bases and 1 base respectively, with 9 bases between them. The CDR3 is CASSIRANTEAFF. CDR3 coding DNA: TGTGCCAGCAGCATTAGGGCGAACACTGAAGCTTTCTTT.

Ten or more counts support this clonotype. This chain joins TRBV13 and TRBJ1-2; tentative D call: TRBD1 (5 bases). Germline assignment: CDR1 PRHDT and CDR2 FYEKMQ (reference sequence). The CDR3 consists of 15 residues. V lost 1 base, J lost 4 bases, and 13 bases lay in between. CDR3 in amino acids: CASSLDGGISYGYTF. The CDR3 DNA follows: TGTGCCAGCAGCTTAGATGGGGGAATAAGCTATGGCTACACCTTC. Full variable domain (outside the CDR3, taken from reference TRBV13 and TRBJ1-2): AAGVIQSPRHLIKEKRETATLKCYPIPRHDTVYWYQQGPGQDPQFLISFYEKMQSDKGSIPDRFSAQQFSDYHSELNMSSLELGDSALYFCASSLDGGISYGYTFGSGTRLTVV.

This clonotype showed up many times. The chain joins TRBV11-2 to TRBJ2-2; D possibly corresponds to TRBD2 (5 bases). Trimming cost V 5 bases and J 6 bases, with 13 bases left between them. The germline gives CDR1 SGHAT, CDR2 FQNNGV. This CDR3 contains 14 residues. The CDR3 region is CASSRPRGPGELFF. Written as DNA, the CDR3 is TGTGCCAGCAGCCGGCCCCGGGGTCCCGGGGAGCTGTTTTTT.

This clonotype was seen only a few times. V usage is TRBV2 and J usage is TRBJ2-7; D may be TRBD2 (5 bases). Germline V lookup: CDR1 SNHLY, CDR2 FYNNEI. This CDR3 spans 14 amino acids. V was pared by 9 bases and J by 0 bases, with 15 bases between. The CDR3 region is CASFEGTYSYEQYF. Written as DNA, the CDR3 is TGTGCCAGTTTCGAGGGAACCTACTCCTACGAGCAGTACTTC. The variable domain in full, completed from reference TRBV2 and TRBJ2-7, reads EPEVTQTPSHQVTQMGQEVILRCVPISNHLYFYWYRQILGQKVEFLVSFYNNEISEKSEIFDDQFSVERPDGSNFTLKIRSTKLEDSAMYFCASFEGTYSYEQYFGPGTRLTVT.

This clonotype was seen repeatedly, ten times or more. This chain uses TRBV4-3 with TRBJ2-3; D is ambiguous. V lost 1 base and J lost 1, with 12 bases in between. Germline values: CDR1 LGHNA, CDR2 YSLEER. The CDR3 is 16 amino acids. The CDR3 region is CASSQALQKGTDTQYF. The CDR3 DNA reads TGCGCCAGCAGCCAAGCTCTTCAGAAAGGCACAGATACGCAGTATTTT.

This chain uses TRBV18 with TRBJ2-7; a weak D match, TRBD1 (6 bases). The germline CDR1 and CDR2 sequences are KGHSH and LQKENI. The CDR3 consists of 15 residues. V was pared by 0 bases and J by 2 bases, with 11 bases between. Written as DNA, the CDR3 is TGTGCCAGCTCACCACCGTCTAGGACAGCCTACGAGCAGTACTTC. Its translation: CASSPPSRTAYEQYF.

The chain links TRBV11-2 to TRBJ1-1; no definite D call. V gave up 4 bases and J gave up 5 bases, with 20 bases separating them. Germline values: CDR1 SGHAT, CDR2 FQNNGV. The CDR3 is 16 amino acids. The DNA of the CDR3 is TGTGCCAGCAGCTCCATGTACCCAGACAAGGAAACTGAAGCTTTCTTT. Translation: CASSSMYPDKETEAFF.

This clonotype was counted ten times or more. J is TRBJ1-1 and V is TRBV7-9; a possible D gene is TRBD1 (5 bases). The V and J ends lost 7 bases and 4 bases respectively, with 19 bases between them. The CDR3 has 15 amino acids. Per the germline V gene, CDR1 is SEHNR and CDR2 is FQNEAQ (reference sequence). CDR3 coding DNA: TGTGCCAGCATAGAGTTTGTGTCAGGGCCCACTGAAGCTTTCTTT. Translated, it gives CASIEFVSGPTEAFF.

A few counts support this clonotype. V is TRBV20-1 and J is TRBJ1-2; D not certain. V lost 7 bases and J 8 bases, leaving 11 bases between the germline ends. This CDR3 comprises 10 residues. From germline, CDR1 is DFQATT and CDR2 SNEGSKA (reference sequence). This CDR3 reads CSVWMGGYTF. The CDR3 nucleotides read TGCAGTGTCTGGATGGGGGGCTACACCTTC.

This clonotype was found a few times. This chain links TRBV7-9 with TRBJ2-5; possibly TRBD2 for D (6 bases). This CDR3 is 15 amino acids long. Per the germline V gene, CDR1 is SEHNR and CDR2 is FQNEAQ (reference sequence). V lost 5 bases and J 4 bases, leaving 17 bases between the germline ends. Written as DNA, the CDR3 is TGTGCCAGCAGCCCGCGGGACGGGCCCTTAGAGACCCAGTACTTC. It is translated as CASSPRDGPLETQYF.

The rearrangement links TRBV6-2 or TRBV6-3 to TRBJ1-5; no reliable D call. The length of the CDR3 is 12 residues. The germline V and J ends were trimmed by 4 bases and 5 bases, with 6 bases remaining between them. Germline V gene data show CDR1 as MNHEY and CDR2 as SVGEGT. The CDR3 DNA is TGTGCCAGCAGTTCGGTAGATCAGCCCCAGCATTTT. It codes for CASSSVDQPQHF.

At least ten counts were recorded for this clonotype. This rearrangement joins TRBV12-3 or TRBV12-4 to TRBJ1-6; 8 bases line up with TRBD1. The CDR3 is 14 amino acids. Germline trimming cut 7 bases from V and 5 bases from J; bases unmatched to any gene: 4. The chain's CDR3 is CASKPDRDNSPLHF. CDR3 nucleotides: TGTGCCAGCAAACCGGACAGGGATAATTCACCCCTCCACTTT.

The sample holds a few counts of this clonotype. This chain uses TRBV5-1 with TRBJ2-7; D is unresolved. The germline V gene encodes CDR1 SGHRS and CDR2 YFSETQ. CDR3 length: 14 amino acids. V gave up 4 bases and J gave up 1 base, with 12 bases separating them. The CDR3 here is CASSRTSGSYEQYF. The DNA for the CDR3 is TGCGCCAGCAGCAGGACGTCTGGGTCCTACGAGCAGTACTTC.

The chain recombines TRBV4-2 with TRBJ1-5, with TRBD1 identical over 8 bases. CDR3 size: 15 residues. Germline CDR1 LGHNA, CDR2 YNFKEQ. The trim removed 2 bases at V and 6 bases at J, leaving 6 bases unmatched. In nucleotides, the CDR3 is TGTGCCAGCAGCCAACGGACAGGGTATAGTCAGCCCCAGCATTTT. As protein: CASSQRTGYSQPQHF.

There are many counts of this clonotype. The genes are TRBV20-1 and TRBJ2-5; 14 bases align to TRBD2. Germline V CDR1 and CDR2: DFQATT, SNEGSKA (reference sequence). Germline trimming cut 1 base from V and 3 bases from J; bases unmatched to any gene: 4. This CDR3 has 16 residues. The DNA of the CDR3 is TGCAGTGCTAGAGCTCAGACTAGCGGGGGGGAAGAGACCCAGTACTTC. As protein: CSARAQTSGGEETQYF.

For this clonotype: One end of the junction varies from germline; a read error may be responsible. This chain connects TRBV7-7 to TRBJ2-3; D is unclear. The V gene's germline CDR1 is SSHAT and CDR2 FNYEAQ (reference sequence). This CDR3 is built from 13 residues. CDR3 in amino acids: CASSRGPTDTQYF. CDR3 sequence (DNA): TGTGCTAGCAGCCGCGGACCCACAGATACGCAGTATTTT.

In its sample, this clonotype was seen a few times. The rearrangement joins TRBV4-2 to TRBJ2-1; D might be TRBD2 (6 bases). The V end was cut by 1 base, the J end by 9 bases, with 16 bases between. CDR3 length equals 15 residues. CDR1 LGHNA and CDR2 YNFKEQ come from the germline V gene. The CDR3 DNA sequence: TGTGCCAGCAGCCAAGTCACTGGAGGGAGAGGTGAGCAGTTCTTC. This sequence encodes CASSQVTGGRGEQFF.

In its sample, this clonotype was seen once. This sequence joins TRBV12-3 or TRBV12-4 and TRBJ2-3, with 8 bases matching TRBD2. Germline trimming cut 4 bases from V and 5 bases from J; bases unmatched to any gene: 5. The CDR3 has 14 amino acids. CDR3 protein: CASSSTAGGDTQYF. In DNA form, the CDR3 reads TGTGCCAGCAGTTCGACCGCGGGGGGAGATACGCAGTATTTT.

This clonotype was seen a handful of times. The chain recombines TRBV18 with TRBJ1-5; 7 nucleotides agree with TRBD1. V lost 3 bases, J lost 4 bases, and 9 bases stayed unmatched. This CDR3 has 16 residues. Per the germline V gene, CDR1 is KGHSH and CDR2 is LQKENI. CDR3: CASSPSRDSKNQPQHF. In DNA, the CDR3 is TGTGCCAGCTCACCTTCCCGGGACAGTAAAAATCAGCCCCAGCATTTT. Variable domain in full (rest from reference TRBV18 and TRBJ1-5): NAGVMQNPRHLVRRRGQEARLRCSPMKGHSHVYWYRQLPEEGLKFMVYLQKENIIDESGMPKERFSAEFPKEGPSILRIQQVVRGDSAAYFCASSPSRDSKNQPQHFGDGTRLSIL.

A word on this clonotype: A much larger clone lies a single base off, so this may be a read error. CDR3 nucleotides: TGTGCCTGCAGCTTAGTGGGGAACGAGCAGTACGTC. This gives the protein CACSLVGNEQYV. The rearrangement uses TRBV11-2 and TRBJ2-7; D is uncertain. The germline gives CDR1 SGHAT, CDR2 FQNNGV. The CDR3 sequence is 12 residues long.